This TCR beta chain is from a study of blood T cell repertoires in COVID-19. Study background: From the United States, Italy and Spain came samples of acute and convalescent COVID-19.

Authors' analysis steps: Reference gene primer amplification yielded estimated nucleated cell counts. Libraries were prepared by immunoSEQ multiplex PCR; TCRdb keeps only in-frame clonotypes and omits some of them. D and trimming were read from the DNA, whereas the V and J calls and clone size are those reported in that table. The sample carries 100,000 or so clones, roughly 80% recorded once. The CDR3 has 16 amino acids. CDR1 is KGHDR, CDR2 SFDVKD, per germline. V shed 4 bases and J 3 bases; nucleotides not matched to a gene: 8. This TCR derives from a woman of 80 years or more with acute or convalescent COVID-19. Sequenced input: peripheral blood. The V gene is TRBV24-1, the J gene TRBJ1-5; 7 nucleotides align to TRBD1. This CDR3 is CATSDAQGLSNQPQHF. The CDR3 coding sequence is TGTGCCACCAGTGACGCACAGGGGCTTTCCAATCAGCCCCAGCATTTT.